Each of the 29 T cell receptor beta chains below was sequenced from the same sample in a study of breast tumors, draining lymph nodes, adjacent tissues. TCRdb called the multiplex PCR reads again in MiXCR, with one record for every CDR3 protein. This sample has tens of thousands of distinct CDR3 sequences, with approximately 30% found just once. Axillary draining lymph nodes of breast cancer patients supplied the node samples. Sequenced sample: axillary lymph node tissue. The receptors stem from a female donor with breast cancer. Some clones in this sample may be carry-over from other donors' samples.

This clonotype has just one count. The junction departs from the called germline gene at one end, perhaps through a read error. This chain uses TRBV24-1 with TRBJ2-2; TRBD2 aligns across 9 bases. This CDR3 has 13 amino acids. Germline assignment: CDR1 KGHDR and CDR2 SFDVKD. CDR3 in DNA: TGTGCCACCACAGGTTTAAAGCGGGGGGAGCTTTTTTTT. Translated, it gives CATTGLKRGELFF.

This clonotype occurred once. The gene calls are TRBV5-6 and TRBJ2-5; D is unclear. Germline V gene lookup returns CDR1 SGHDT and CDR2 YYEEEE. The length of the CDR3 is 13 residues. Trimming took off 2 bases at V and 0 bases at J, with 5 bases between the two ends. CDR3: CASSLQNQETQYF. In DNA form, the CDR3 reads TGTGCCAGCAGCTTACAAAACCAAGAGACCCAGTACTTC. Variable domain in full (rest from reference TRBV5-6 and TRBJ2-5): DAGVTQSPTHLIKTRGQQVTLRCSPKSGHDTVSWYQQALGQGPQFIFQYYEEEERQRGNFPDRFSGHQFPNYSSELNVNALLLGDSALYLCASSLQNQETQYFGPGTRLLVL.

This clonotype was counted ten times or more. The genes are TRBV12-3 or TRBV12-4 and TRBJ2-5; weak D call: TRBD1 (5 bases). This CDR3 is built from 13 residues. V lost 3 bases and J lost 7, with 12 bases in between. CDR3 amino acids: CASSFPGQGTQYF. For the CDR3, the DNA is TGTGCCAGCAGTTTCCCCGGCCAGGGGACCCAGTACTTC.

This clonotype has a count of ten or more. This sequence joins TRBV19 and TRBJ2-7; TRBD1 matches 8 bases. The junction had 6 bases not matched to a gene; V was cut back by 4 bases and J by 1 base. The germline V gene encodes CDR1 LNHDA and CDR2 SQIVND (reference sequence). The CDR3 loop spans 15 amino acids. The CDR3 loop reads CASSTWTGISYEQYF. The CDR3 nucleotides read TGTGCCAGTAGTACCTGGACAGGGATTTCCTACGAGCAGTACTTC.

This clonotype showed up just a few times. The chain uses TRBV11-2 and TRBJ1-1; TRBD1 might be the D (5 bases). This CDR3 has 15 residues. The germline CDR1 and CDR2 sequences are SGHAT and FQNNGV. Trimming removed 1 base from V and 4 bases from J, with 13 bases in between. The DNA for the CDR3 is TGTGCCAGCAGCTTAGGGGGCGCGATGATCACTGAAGCTTTCTTT. Translating gives CASSLGGAMITEAFF.

This clonotype was seen ten or more times. The chain recombines TRBV6-5 with TRBJ1-6; D gene ambiguous. CDR3 length: 14 residues. Germline CDR1 and CDR2: MNHEY and SVGAGI. The germline V and J ends were trimmed by 5 bases and 10 bases, with 15 bases remaining between them. CDR3: CASSQLRDGSPLHF. The CDR3 region has the DNA TGTGCCAGCAGTCAGCTACGGGATGGGTCACCCCTCCACTTT.

This clonotype was counted many times. This chain uses TRBV20-1 with TRBJ2-3, with D possibly matching TRBD1 (5 bases). V shed 1 base and J shed 2 bases, with 10 bases lying between them. Germline CDR1 is DFQATT and CDR2 is SNEGSKA (reference sequence). The CDR3 loop spans 14 amino acids. The CDR3 DNA reads TGCAGTGCTAGAGGGACATGGAACACAGATACGCAGTATTTT. Encoded protein: CSARGTWNTDTQYF.

Ten or more counts support this clonotype. V gene TRBV4-2 combines with J gene TRBJ2-1; D is possibly TRBD2 (5 bases). This CDR3 is 15 amino acids long. Germline V gene data show CDR1 as LGHNA and CDR2 as YNFKEQ. Trimming cost V 5 bases and J 3 bases, with 14 bases left between them. In nucleotides, the CDR3 is TGTGCCAGCAGCGGAGCGGCAAAGGGCTACAATGAGCAGTTCTTC. Its translation is CASSGAAKGYNEQFF.

This clonotype was observed at least ten times. This sequence joins TRBV6-1 and TRBJ2-1, with 8 bases lining up with TRBD2. V lost 2 bases, J lost 5 bases, and 17 bases stayed unmatched. Germline-derived CDR1 and CDR2 are MNHNS and SASEGT. This CDR3 has 19 amino acids. This CDR3 reads CASSELVSGTVGGHNEQFF. CDR3 bases: TGTGCCAGCAGTGAATTGGTTAGCGGGACTGTGGGCGGCCACAATGAGCAGTTCTTC.

This clonotype was picked up many times. The CDR3 DNA follows: TGTGCCAGCAGCGTGGGCGACTCAGATACGCAGTATTTT. It encodes CASSVGDSDTQYF. This rearrangement joins TRBV9 to TRBJ2-3; D unclear. Trimming removed 2 bases from V and 4 bases from J, with 8 bases in between. The CDR3 has 13 amino acids. The germline CDR1 and CDR2 sequences are SGDLS and YYNGEE.

This clonotype was seen ten or more times. V usage is TRBV27 and J usage is TRBJ2-7; D uncertain. V lost 9 bases and J lost 0, with 12 bases in between. Germline CDR1 MNHEY, CDR2 SMNVEV (reference sequence). The CDR3 has 13 residues. In DNA, the CDR3 is TGTGCCAGTGCCTGGCGGAGCTCCTACGAGCAGTACTTC. Translating it yields CASAWRSSYEQYF.

This clonotype came up many times. The chain carries TRBV7-6 and TRBJ2-5; D is unresolved. Trimming took 3 bases from V and 2 from J, leaving 4 bases between them. In germline, CDR1 is SGHVS, CDR2 FNYEAQ. CDR3 length: 12 residues. The CDR3 region has the DNA TGTGCCAGCAGCTTCTATCAAGAGACCCAGTACTTC. Its protein product is CASSFYQETQYF.

Only a few counts were recorded for this clonotype. This chain connects TRBV4-2 to TRBJ1-1; perhaps TRBD1 as D (5 bases). V gave up 1 base and J gave up 1 base, with 10 bases separating them. Germline V gene lookup returns CDR1 LGHNA and CDR2 YNFKEQ. The CDR3 totals 15 residues. The CDR3 reads CASSQGPDRNTEAFF. CDR3 sequence (DNA): TGTGCCAGCAGCCAAGGCCCAGACAGGAACACTGAAGCTTTCTTT.

Points on this clonotype: At one of its ends the junction is not consistent with the germline gene, which may arise from a read error. The chain carries TRBV7-3 and TRBJ2-1; D remains ambiguous. CDR3 length: 15 amino acids. Germline loops: CDR1 SGHTA, CDR2 FQGTGA. In DNA, the CDR3 is TGTGCCAGCGGCTTAGGTGTTCGGGCGACCTACCCCCTCTTCTTC. Translating gives CASGLGVRATYPLFF.

A few counts support this clonotype. A single base separates this from a much larger clone, so it may be a read error. This chain joins TRBV5-4 and TRBJ2-1, with D maybe TRBD2 (6 bases). The CDR3 extends over 14 amino acids. V lost 4 bases, J lost 5 bases, and 13 bases lay in between. The V gene's germline CDR1 is SGHNT and CDR2 YYREEE (reference sequence). The CDR3 DNA follows: TGTGCCAGCAGCCCCCGGGACTCAGACAATGAGCAGTTCTTC. It is translated as CASSPRDSDNEQFF. The complete variable domain, with remaining parts taken from reference TRBV5-4 and TRBJ2-1, reads ETGVTQSPTHLIKTRGQQVTLRCSSQSGHNTVSWYQQALGQGPQFIFQYYREEENGRGNFPPRFSGLQFPNYSSELNVNALELDDSALYLCASSPRDSDNEQFFGPGTRLTVL.

Many counts were recorded for this clonotype. The chain recombines TRBV7-9 with TRBJ2-5; 8 nucleotides line up with TRBD1. The CDR3 extends over 14 amino acids. V shed 5 bases, J shed 0 bases, and the junction held 2 bases outside the gene matches. The germline CDR1 and CDR2 sequences are SEHNR and FQNEAQ (reference sequence). The CDR3 region is CASSRTGYQETQYF. CDR3 bases: TGTGCCAGCAGCCGGACAGGGTACCAAGAGACCCAGTACTTC.

This clonotype was picked up many times. V is TRBV7-2 and J is TRBJ2-1; D not resolved. Looked up from germline, CDR1 is SGHTA and CDR2 is FQGNSA. CDR3 size: 16 residues. V was pared by 1 base and J by 0 bases, with 10 bases between. This CDR3 reads CASSLVPRSSYNEQFF. CDR3 in DNA: TGTGCCAGCAGCTTAGTACCGAGGAGCTCCTACAATGAGCAGTTCTTC.

In the case of this clonotype: A clone one base away is much larger, so this may be a read error. V gene TRBV6-1 combines with J gene TRBJ2-7; maybe TRBD1 (6 bases). The V end lost 8 bases, the J end lost 7 bases, and 18 bases lay between the germline ends. CDR3 length: 13 amino acids. CDR1 MNHNS and CDR2 SASEGT come from the germline V gene. The CDR3, as DNA: TGTGCCAGCTGTCAGGGGAGCTACAATGAGCAGTACTTC. This translates into CASCQGSYNEQYF.

This clonotype has a count of ten or more. The CDR3 loop reads CSADRANTEAFF. For the CDR3, the DNA is TGCAGTGCAGACAGGGCCAACACTGAAGCTTTCTTT. This chain connects TRBV20-1 to TRBJ1-1; 7 positions match TRBD1. Per the germline V gene, CDR1 is DFQATT and CDR2 is SNEGSKA (reference sequence). V shed 6 bases and J 2 bases; nucleotides not matched to a gene: 3. The CDR3 covers 12 residues.

Ten or more counts support this clonotype. V usage is TRBV3-1 and J usage is TRBJ1-4; D call uncertain. Between the trimmed V and J ends, which lost 5 bases and 10 bases, there was a span of 8 bases. The CDR3 has 11 residues. CDR1 and CDR2 (germline): LGHDT, YNNKEL (reference sequence). This CDR3 is CASSSIGKLFF. DNA for the CDR3: TGTGCCAGCAGCTCAATCGGAAAACTGTTTTTT.

Many counts were recorded for this clonotype. The chain couples TRBV11-2 to TRBJ2-7, with TRBD1 identical over 9 bases. The CDR3 is 15 amino acids. With V trimmed by 2 bases and J by 4 bases, 6 bases remained unmatched. Germline CDR1 reads SGHAT; CDR2 reads FQNNGV. CDR3 region: CASSLWTGASYEQYF. CDR3 nucleotide sequence: TGTGCCAGCAGCTTATGGACAGGGGCTTCTTACGAGCAGTACTTC.

The V gene is TRBV5-6, the J gene TRBJ2-7, with D possibly matching TRBD2 (6 bases). The germline V gene encodes CDR1 SGHDT and CDR2 YYEEEE. The ends were cut back, 4 bases at V and 2 bases at J, with 16 bases in the middle. There are 15 residues in the CDR3. The CDR3 here is CASSPQRLDAYEQYF. DNA of the CDR3: TGTGCCAGCAGCCCACAACGACTAGATGCCTACGAGCAGTACTTC.

As concerns this clonotype: A junction boundary mismatches the germline segment, possibly from a read error. This chain links TRBV9 with TRBJ1-6, with no clear D. In germline, CDR1 is SGDLS, CDR2 YYNGEE. The CDR3 loop spans 14 amino acids. The CDR3, as DNA: TGTGCCAGCAGCGTAAACCCGGGGAGTTCACCCCTCCCCTTT. Translating gives CASSVNPGSSPLPF.

Turning to this clonotype: Since the CDR3 does not end with the conserved phenylalanine or tryptophan, this likely comes from a read error. The CDR3 DNA reads as TGTGCTAGCAGCCGACTAGAAATGTTAGAGACCCAGTACATC. Its protein product is CASSRLEMLETQYI. The chain carries TRBV7-9 and TRBJ2-5; D possibly corresponds to TRBD2 (6 bases). Germline CDR1 and CDR2: SEHNR and FQNEAQ (reference sequence). The CDR3 totals 14 residues.

This clonotype was counted ten times or more. The chain joins TRBV19 to TRBJ1-5, with 8 bases fitting TRBD1. CDR3 length: 13 residues. In germline, CDR1 is LNHDA, CDR2 SQIVND (reference sequence). V gave up 10 bases and J gave up 1 base; unmatched junction bases: 3. As DNA, the CDR3 is TGTGCCACCAGGGGGCTAAGCAATCAGCCCCAGCATTTT. Amino acids: CATRGLSNQPQHF. Combining the CDR3 with reference TRBV19 and TRBJ1-5 gives the whole variable domain DGGITQSPKYLFRKEGQNVTLSCEQNLNHDAMYWYRQDPGQGLRLIYYSQIVNDFQKGDIAEGYSVSREKKESFPLTVTSAQKNPTAFYLCATRGLSNQPQHFGDGTRLSIL.

A remark on this clonotype: The junction differs from germline at one of its ends, possibly a read error. V usage is TRBV20-1 and J usage is TRBJ2-7; D may be TRBD1 (7 bases). Germline V gene lookup returns CDR1 DFQATT and CDR2 SNEGSKA (reference sequence). The CDR3 is 12 residues long. The CDR3 DNA reads TGCAGTGCTGGGGGGACAGCCTACGAGCAGCGCTTC. Amino acids: CSAGGTAYEQRF.

This clonotype was recorded at least ten times. The gene calls are TRBV6-1 and TRBJ1-4; TRBD1 matches at 7 bases. CDR1 and CDR2 from the germline V gene are MNHNS and SASEGT. This CDR3 has 15 amino acids. The V segment lost 3 bases and the J segment 7 bases; nucleotides outside the gene matches: 8. The CDR3: CASSDRQGWSEKLFF. The CDR3 bases are TGTGCCAGCAGTGACCGACAGGGATGGAGTGAAAAACTGTTTTTT.

This clonotype was observed a handful of times. A much larger clone lies a single base off, so this may be a read error. The chain has TRBV5-5 and TRBJ2-5; D possibly corresponds to TRBD1 (6 bases). From germline, CDR1 is SGHKS and CDR2 YYEKEE (reference sequence). V gave up 4 bases and J gave up 4 bases, with 11 bases separating them. The CDR3 loop spans 13 amino acids. The CDR3 DNA sequence: TGTGCCAGCAGCAGACAGGTGGCAGAGACCCAGTACTTC. Protein: CASSRQVAETQYF.

On this clonotype: The DNA is omitted, as the CDR3 cannot be located on it reliably, and the CDR3 follows TCRdb's listing. The chain couples TRBV7-2 to TRBJ2-7; the DNA was not used to check the table's D call, TRBD1. The CDR3 is 14 amino acids in total, end residues counted. Germline V gene data show CDR1 as SGHTA and CDR2 as FQGNSA. This CDR3 is CASSFAGGAYERYF.